Listed below are T cell receptor beta chains from one sample, sequenced in a study of blood T cell repertoires in COVID-19. The repertoire was sequenced with immunoSEQ multiplex PCR; TCRdb's copy has only in-frame clones and lacks some. Of roughly 120,000 clones listed, 85% are singletons. The sequenced sample consisted of peripheral blood. The receptors shown here come from a man of 80 years or more with acute or convalescent COVID-19. CDR3s include the opening cysteine and the closing phenylalanine or tryptophan. The D gene is left open where the match is weak. Some rows mark clone size as missing; the rest say once, few, many or name a class of expanded clone.

15 TRBJ2-7 TRBV5-1 - - CASSLGWAPNYEQYF TGCGCCAGCAGCTTGGGTTGGGCTCCGAACTACGAGCAGTACTTC
18 TRBJ1-3 TRBV11-2 - - CASSTPGGNYGAGNTIYF TGTGCCAGCAGCACCCCTGGGGGGAATTACGGGGCTGGAAACACCATATATTTT
16 TRBJ2-5 TRBV29-1 - - CSVDGRGGRKQETQYF TGCAGCGTTGACGGCCGCGGGGGCAGGAAACAAGAGACCCAGTACTTC
9 TRBJ1-1 TRBV11-2 once - CAWGSEAFF TGTGCCTGGGGCAGTGAAGCTTTCTTT
15 TRBJ2-7 TRBV7-2 once TRBD2 CASSPSGLATYEQYF TGTGCCAGCAGCCCCTCCGGACTAGCGACCTACGAGCAGTACTTC
11 TRBJ1-1 TRBV2 - - CAKTLGGGAFF TGTGCCAAGACCTTAGGGGGGGGAGCTTTCTTT
14 TRBJ1-4 TRBV9 many - CASSTGTTNEKLFF TGTGCCAGCAGCACAGGGACCACTAATGAAAAACTGTTTTTT
17 TRBJ1-4 TRBV4-2 once TRBD1 CASSPGVTGGTGEKLFF TGTGCCAGCAGCCCGGGGGTGACAGGGGGCACGGGTGAAAAACTGTTTTTT
15 TRBJ1-1 TRBV15 few - CATSRGTEGVTEAFF TGTGCCACCAGCAGAGGGACGGAGGGCGTAACTGAAGCTTTCTTT
15 TRBJ1-6 TRBV4-3 - - CASSQESQGNSPLHF TGCGCCAGCAGCCAAGAGAGCCAGGGGAATTCACCCCTCCACTTT
12 TRBJ1-1 TRBV9 - - CASSGYREEAFF TGTGCCAGCAGCGGCTACAGGGAGGAAGCTTTCTTT
16 TRBJ2-3 TRBV6-2/TRBV6-3 once TRBD1 CASSYVHRGYTDTQYF TGTGCCAGCAGTTACGTCCACAGGGGTTACACAGATACGCAGTATTTT
15 TRBJ1-5 TRBV28 - - CASSSAGQGSQPQHF TGTGCCAGCAGTTCCGCGGGGCAGGGCAGTCAGCCCCAGCATTTT
16 TRBJ1-1 TRBV18 - TRBD1 CASSPPGQNMNTEAFF TGTGCCAGCTCACCACCGGGACAGAACATGAACACTGAAGCTTTCTTT
15 TRBJ2-1 TRBV11-1 - TRBD2 CASSPSGSSYNEQFF TGTGCCAGCAGCCCTAGCGGGAGTTCCTACAATGAGCAGTTCTTC
16 TRBJ2-1 TRBV7-2 - TRBD2 CASSLWGAGGPHEQFF TGTGCCAGCAGCTTATGGGGGGCGGGAGGGCCTCATGAGCAGTTCTTC
15 TRBJ2-2 TRBV3-1/TRBV3-2 - - CASTHGGRVTGELFF TGTGCCAGCACCCACGGGGGGCGGGTCACCGGGGAGCTGTTTTTT
15 TRBJ1-5 TRBV19 - TRBD1 CASVGTGGVGQPQHF TGTGCCAGTGTTGGGACAGGTGGAGTCGGTCAGCCCCAGCATTTT
14 TRBJ1-1 TRBV5-1 - - CASSLQVGNTEAFF TGCGCCAGCAGCCTACAGGTGGGGAACACTGAAGCTTTCTTT
13 TRBJ2-7 TRBV7-9 few - CASSLGLAYEQYF TGTGCCAGCAGCTTAGGATTAGCCTACGAGCAGTACTTC
15 TRBJ2-3 TRBV5-1 - - CASSLRGANTDTQYF TGCGCCAGCAGCTTACGGGGGGCCAACACAGATACGCAGTATTTT
16 TRBJ1-5 TRBV19 few TRBD1 CASSSEGQGFNQPQHF TGTGCCAGTAGTAGTGAGGGACAGGGGTTCAATCAGCCCCAGCATTTT
13 TRBJ2-5 TRBV6-2/TRBV6-3 - - CASSRDLLETQYF TGTGCCAGCAGTAGGGACTTACTAGAGACCCAGTACTTC
16 TRBJ2-3 TRBV18 - TRBD1 CASSPGTGASTDTQYF TGTGCCAGCTCACCGGGTACAGGGGCTAGCACAGATACGCAGTATTTT
13 TRBJ1-2 TRBV5-1 - - CASTDPGNYGYTF TGCGCCAGCACGGACCCAGGGAACTATGGCTACACCTTC
12 TRBJ1-2 TRBV7-2 - - CASSGLGGGYTF TGTGCCAGCAGTGGCTTAGGCGGGGGCTACACCTTC
14 TRBJ1-4 TRBV11-2 - TRBD1 CASSSRQGGEKLFF TGTGCCAGCAGTTCCCGACAGGGGGGGGAAAAACTGTTTTTT
13 TRBJ1-2 TRBV5-4 - - CASTGGRGYGYTF TGTGCCAGCACCGGGGGGCGGGGCTATGGCTACACCTTC